This note documents a single T cell receptor beta chain sequence. This clonotype was observed a single time. The antigen it recognizes is unknown. The record has no base qualities; no much larger clone is one base away. One read alone lends weak support. The germline V gene (reference sequence) sets CDR1 to LNHDA and CDR2 to SQIVND. The CDR3 runs 13 amino acids, cysteine and phenylalanine included. The retained sequence is limited to the CDR3, 39 bases, with the frame set at the first base. The trim is 3 bases for V and 5 bases for J, with a gap of 10 bases between the germline ends. The data derive from a study of regulatory T cells in long-lasting Graves disease (dated by TCRdb to about 2021). About the investigation overall: Persistent Graves' disease meant more than 5 years of antithyroid drug treatment with TSH receptor autoantibodies that stayed positive. Peripheral blood TCR sequencing and RNA sequencing compared persistent Graves' disease patients with newly diagnosed Graves' disease patients. Persistent Graves' disease patients in the clinical cohort had taken antithyroid drugs for roughly ten years on average. The study took place in China and was registered as a clinical trial. A total of roughly 35 samples were covered by TCR sequencing, comprising some 13 persistent and 20 or so newly diagnosed Graves' disease patients. What the work shows at the level of the full study, not this receptor alone: Compared with newly diagnosed patients, patients with persistent Graves' disease had lower TCR Shannon entropy and fewer highly expanded clones, which suggests clonal expansion. Sequencing and analysis were limited to the TCR beta chain. Persistent disease showed preferential use of TRBV28, TRBJ1-2 and TRBJ2-5, whereas newly diagnosed disease favored TRBV20-1 and TRBJ2-1. Patients with persistent disease shared more public clonotypes (over 2,500) than newly diagnosed patients did (966). Because the primary lesion, thyroid tissue, could not be accessed, the study looked at peripheral blood alone. As a limitation, the authors acknowledged that the small sample size may reduce accuracy.

Library preparation employed multiplex PCR. Sequencing instrument: Illumina HiSeq 4000. iRepertoire HTBI primers and Arm-PCR amplification of CDR3 regions were used to construct TCR beta libraries. Before sequencing, the PCR products went through gel purification. The source study handled its data this way. Across samples, approximately 68 TRBV and 13 to 15 TRBJ segments were identified and used for gene usage analysis of CDR3 amino acid clonotypes. COPE and FqMerger were used to merge the filtered high-quality paired reads into contigs. BLAST was used to align contigs to IMGT TRBV, TRBD and TRBJ reference genes, and CDR3 was defined according to IMGT. Any clonotype with a frequency above 0.1% was counted as a highly expanded clone. Shannon entropy served as the measure of repertoire diversity, while the Gini coefficient captured V-J evenness. A clonotype found in more than one individual was treated as public. TCRdb reran the public reads through fastp at Q25 and MiXCR, keeping productive beta chains. Rows matching on CDR3 protein sequence are summarized as one entry with the most common DNA and genes. The V and J calls were determined by TCRdb, not by the authors. The sample table lists under 500,000 distinct CDR3 sequences, about 20% of them with a count of one. The ten largest clones capture less than 9% of the sample.

The meaning of the sample's time point label: persistent/refractory GD, antithyroid drugs over 5 years with positive TRAb. For both TCR sequencing and RNA sequencing, RNA was extracted from PBMCs using TRIzol. Graves' disease was diagnosed according to American Thyroid Association guidelines. Recruitment of patients was carried out at an endocrinology department in Xi'an, China. Each patient gave approximately 9 milliliters of peripheral blood, collected in an EDTA anticoagulant tube. Ficoll Paque Plus density gradient separation was used to isolate PBMCs, and no further T cell sorting was done. An Agilent 2100 Bioanalyzer and agarose gel were used to check RNA quality, while a NanoDrop 2000 measured RNA concentration.

Rearrangement joined TRBV19 to TRBJ2-5, with no D gene named confidently. The sample here was peripheral blood mononuclear cells (PBMCs), taken when the disease was refractory, from a patient treated with antithyroid drugs. This TCR derives from a female donor with Graves disease. The CDR3 corresponds to CASSMSRPETQYF. The sequenced DNA is TGTGCCAGTAGTATGAGTAGACCGGAGACCCAGTACTTC.